This record looks at one TCR beta chain sequence and its context. Its antigen is not identified. These data come from a study of post-analysis software for immune sequencing data. Regarding the study as a whole: TRBV5-6, TRBV5-1 and TRBV20-1 were among roughly 5 TRBV segments more frequent in patients than controls.

Unique molecular identifiers featured in each of the TCR beta cDNA libraries. TCRdb re-derived calls from the PCR reads in MiXCR, one entry per CDR3 protein. The table lists some 450,000 distinct CDR3 sequences, around 40% of them singletons. This CDR3 region has 15 residues. In germline, CDR1 is SGHTA, CDR2 FQGNSA. V lost 5 bases to trimming and J lost 1 base; unmatched junction nucleotides: 5. The rearrangement joins TRBV7-2 to TRBJ2-7; 10 positions agree with TRBD2. Sequenced input: blood. This clonotype was obtained from a girl aged 5-17 years with multiple sclerosis. The chain's CDR3 is CASSRRTSGSYEQYF. The CDR3 DNA follows: TGTGCCAGCAGCCGACGGACTAGCGGATCCTACGAGCAGTACTTC.